This TCR beta chain was found in a study of cytomegalovirus exposure and HLA in healthy donors. The donors gave bone marrow, and they were healthy. With regard to this clone: Its matching antigen is unknown.

The germline gives CDR1 MNHEY, CDR2 SVGAGI. V gave up 6 bases and J gave up 1 base; unmatched junction bases: 7. This CDR3 is built from 15 residues. Primers: 60 Vbeta forward and 13 Jbeta reverse. Assay used: immunoSEQ multiplex PCR; TCRdb lists only in-frame clones, some missing. The sample has roughly 130,000 clones; around two thirds are singletons. Study observations and caveats: CMV antigen specificity was confirmed in vitro for a few CMV-associated chains. Later analysis showed most CMV-associated TCR beta chains appearing HLA-restricted.

This TCR was recovered from a human donor in good health. J is TRBJ2-7 and V is TRBV6-5; 9 nucleotides line up with TRBD2. The sequenced sample consisted of PBMCs. The CDR3 here is CASSILSGGSYEQYF. The CDR3, as DNA: TGTGCCAGCAGCATACTGAGCGGGGGGTCCTACGAGCAGTACTTC.